This T cell receptor beta chain is from a study of response to subunit inactivated influenza vaccine. In TCRdb, the RT-PCR reads were re-called with MiXCR into one record per CDR3 protein. Among 160,000 or so distinct CDR3 sequences listed, 11% were seen once. The CDR3 is made up of 14 amino acids. V was clipped by 2 bases and J by 6 bases, with 13 bases between them. CDR1 and CDR2 from the germline V gene are SGDLS and YYNGEE. Only a few counts were recorded for this clonotype. What it recognizes is unknown. Study-level results: Authors suggested seasonal influenza vaccinations each recruit few new T cells.

Material: non-naive T cells sorted from PBMCs, obtained roughly 47 days after vaccination. This receptor was taken from a man aged 50 to 59 who received an inactivated influenza vaccine. This sequence joins TRBV9 and TRBJ2-3; D call uncertain. This chain's CDR3 is CASSVRHSADTQYF. CDR3 DNA: TGTGCCAGCAGCGTCCGACACTCGGCGGATACGCAGTATTTT.